This section outlines one T cell receptor (beta chain) sequence together with its context. Its antigen has not been determined. The input lacks base qualities; no much larger clone sits a single base away. This specimen belongs to a study of CD8+ T cells in alopecia areata (dated by TCRdb to about 2018). Notes on the research overall: Treated patients were enrolled in an open-label pilot trial of oral tofacitinib, 5 to 10 mg twice daily, for moderate-to-severe alopecia areata. Tofacitinib was administered for 6 to 18 months, and 6 months of follow-up off drug were then conducted to assess delayed response and recurrence. Disease severity in treated patients was measured with the SALT score, which quantifies the percentage of affected scalp surface area. The study used high-throughput TCRbeta sequencing to examine T cell clonal expansion in alopecia areata, in both the C3H/HeJ mouse model and human patients. In humans, TCRbeta sequencing was performed on scalp tissue and on sorted CD4+ and CD8+ peripheral blood T cells from healthy controls and from patients with patchy or totalis/universalis alopecia areata. Biopsies were taken from tofacitinib-treated patients at baseline and at 4 and 24 weeks of treatment, and a later scalp biopsy was taken in several of the tofacitinib-treated patients. Clonality in the scalp was compared among normal scalp (n=4), patchy alopecia areata scalp (n=8), and alopecia totalis/universalis scalp (n=8). RNA was obtained with the PAXgene miRNA kit for fixed scalp, the miRNeasy kit for PBMCs, and the RNeasy kit for mouse skin. TCRbeta CDR3 regions were amplified by immunoSEQ multiplex PCR with 35 Vbeta forward and 13 Jbeta reverse primers.

The time point label of this sample denotes: 20 to 30 weeks on oral tofacitinib. Sample treatment or condition, as interpreted from the label and publication: oral pan-JAK inhibitor, 5-10 mg twice daily. Lesional scalp punch biopsies and peripheral blood were collected from alopecia areata patients. PBMCs were isolated by density centrifugation and stained for CD3, CD4 and CD8, and CD4+ and CD8+ T cells were sorted on a FACSAria. Results and caveats for the whole study, not just this receptor: With tofacitinib, both scalp clonality and the number of expanded CD8+ clones among the top 100 scalp clones went down significantly. Unlike mouse skin, which is dominated by gammadelta T cells, normal human skin has resident alphabeta T cells that are also sequenced, and this complicates analysis of the scalp TCR repertoire. Higher clonality and more expanded CD8+ clones were observed in lesional scalp than in normal scalp, particularly in alopecia totalis/universalis, a finding suggestive of antigenic drive. TCR sequences shared between patients were less clear than in mice, possibly partly because of HLA diversity in the patient population. Because the treated cohort was small and included a single nonresponder, larger studies are needed to assess links between baseline CD8+ expansion and response. Many expanded lesional clones persisted in scalp and blood during tofacitinib treatment, which may partly explain relapse after stopping treatment.

V is clipped by 4 bases and J by 4 bases, and the sequence between their germline boundaries is 7 bases long. The CDR3 runs 11 amino acids, cysteine and phenylalanine included. Here the CDR3 DNA is all that survives: 33 bases in frame from base 1. CDR1 DFQATT and CDR2 SNEGSKA are derived from the germline V gene (reference sequence). The library was generated by the immunoSEQ multiplex PCR assay. RNA was extracted from all samples and reverse transcribed into cDNA, which served as template for TCR sequencing. SuperScript III was used to make first-strand cDNA, primed with a 2:1 mix of oligo-dT and random hexamers. A synthetic immune receptor repertoire was used to assess amplification bias, and residual bias was removed computationally. Concerning the study's data processing: Raw reads were preprocessed to remove errors, and CDR3 was defined by IMGT conventions from the conserved cysteine to phenylalanine. Clonality was calculated as 1 minus Shannon entropy normalized by log2 of the number of productive unique TCRs. Whether scalp clones were CD4 or CD8 was inferred by matching scalp TCRbeta sequences against CD4 and CD8 repertoires sorted from blood. What TCRdb holds here is the immuneACCESS table cut down to in-frame rearrangements. Part of the clones is not present; checked against another copy, under half of the missing clones reflect an unresolved V gene, and the others are unexplained. The D gene and trimming were derived from the DNA, and the V and J assignments and clone size from that table. The sample table records around 290,000 clones; 58% of these occur just once. The ten largest clones take up less than 2% of the sample.

Here the sequenced sample was CD4+ T cells sorted from blood, taken at week 24, from a patient treated with tofacitinib. The clonotype comes from a human donor with alopecia areata. The V and J segments used are TRBV20-1 and TRBJ2-5; confidence is insufficient to name the D gene. The DNA sequence follows: TGCAGTGCTATGGGCAGAGAGACCCAGTACTTC. The resulting protein is CSAMGRETQYF.